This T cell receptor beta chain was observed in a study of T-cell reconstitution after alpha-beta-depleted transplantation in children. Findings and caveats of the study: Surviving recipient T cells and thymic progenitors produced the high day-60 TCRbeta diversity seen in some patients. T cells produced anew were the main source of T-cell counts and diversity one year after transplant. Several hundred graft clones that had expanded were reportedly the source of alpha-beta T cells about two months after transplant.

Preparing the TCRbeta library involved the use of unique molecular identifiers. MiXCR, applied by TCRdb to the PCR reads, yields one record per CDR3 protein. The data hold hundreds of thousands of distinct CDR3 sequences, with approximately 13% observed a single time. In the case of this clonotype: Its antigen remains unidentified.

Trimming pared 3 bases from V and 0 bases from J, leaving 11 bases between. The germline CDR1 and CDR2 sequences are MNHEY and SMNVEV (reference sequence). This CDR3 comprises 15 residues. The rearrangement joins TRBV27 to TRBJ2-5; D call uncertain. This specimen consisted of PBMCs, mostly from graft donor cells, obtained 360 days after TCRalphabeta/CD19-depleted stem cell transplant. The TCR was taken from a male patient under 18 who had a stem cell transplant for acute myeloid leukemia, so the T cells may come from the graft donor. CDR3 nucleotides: TGTGCCAGCAGTTTGGGTCAAAGGTACCAAGAGACCCAGTACTTC. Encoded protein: CASSLGQRYQETQYF.